Listed below are T cell receptor beta chains from one sample, sequenced in a study of yellow fever vaccine responses in identical twins. Via MiXCR, TCRdb re-called the RT-PCR reads, giving one row per CDR3 protein. The repertoire has under 4,000 distinct CDR3 sequences, 70% to 90% of them found once; the top ten carry approximately 1.5%. The starting material was T cells from blood (PBMCs), unsorted or a sorted subset (not recorded which), obtained before or after yellow fever vaccination (not recorded which). All receptors come from a woman between 18 and 29 years old who received the yellow fever vaccine. Each CDR3 is given with its conserved first and last residue. D genes are given only for firm matches. The size entry is marked missing in some rows and otherwise reads once, few, many or a size class.

J gene | V gene | D gene | clone size | CDR3 protein | CDR3 DNA
TRBJ1-5 | TRBV12-3/TRBV12-4 | TRBD1 | NA | CASSSRQGGGYQPQHF | TGTGCCAGCAGTTCCCGACAGGGTGGGGGATATCAGCCCCAGCATTTT
TRBJ2-5 | TRBV7-3 | TRBD2 | NA | CASSPRASGETQYF | TGTGCCAGCAGCCCCAGAGCTAGCGGAGAGACCCAGTACTTC
TRBJ1-2 | TRBV28 | NA | NA | CASRKQLGNYGYTF | TGTGCCAGCAGGAAACAGCTGGGAAACTATGGCTACACCTTC
TRBJ2-5 | TRBV20-1 | TRBD2 | NA | CSAGAGLRETQYF | TGCAGTGCCGGAGCGGGGTTAAGGGAGACCCAGTACTTC
TRBJ2-5 | TRBV7-2 | NA | NA | CASAGGRAETQYF | TGTGCCAGCGCTGGGGGCAGGGCTGAGACCCAGTACTTC
TRBJ2-1 | TRBV2 | NA | NA | CASSEARFGYNEQFF | TGTGCCAGCAGTGAAGCGCGTTTTGGTTACAATGAGCAGTTCTTC
TRBJ2-3 | TRBV7-2 | NA | NA | CASSLGKSTDTQYF | TGTGCCAGCAGCTTAGGCAAGTCCACAGATACGCAGTATTTC
TRBJ2-1 | TRBV6-1 | NA | NA | CASSRELADSYNEQFF | TGTGCCAGCAGCCGTGAACTAGCTGACTCCTACAATGAGCAGTTCTTC
TRBJ1-1 | TRBV10-3 | NA | NA | CAISSREGNTEAFF | TGTGCCATCAGCTCTCGCGAGGGAAACACTGAAGCTTTCTTT
TRBJ2-7 | TRBV11-1 | TRBD2 | once | CASSLDLQGGEQYF | TGTGCCAGCAGCTTAGACCTCCAGGGAGGGGAGCAGTACTTC
TRBJ2-3 | TRBV19 | NA | NA | CASSKGLFRTDTQYF | TGTGCCAGTAGCAAGGGACTGTTCCGCACAGATACGCAGTATTTT
TRBJ2-3 | TRBV29-1 | NA | NA | CSVEFSSDTQYF | TGCAGCGTTGAGTTTAGTTCAGATACGCAGTATTTT
TRBJ2-5 | TRBV13 | TRBD1 | NA | CASKDRGVGETQYF | TGTGCCAGCAAAGACAGGGGAGTCGGAGAGACCCAGTACTTC
TRBJ2-2 | TRBV11-2 | TRBD2 | NA | CASSLGAGGLGTGELFF | TGTGCCAGCAGCTTGGGGGCGGGGGGGCTTGGCACCGGGGAGCTGTTTTTT
TRBJ2-1 | TRBV2 | NA | NA | CASSVNEQFF | TGTGCCAGCAGTGTCAATGAGCAGTTCTTC
TRBJ2-7 | TRBV10-1 | NA | NA | CASSELIAAHEQYF | TGCGCCAGCAGTGAGCTTATAGCTGCCCACGAGCAGTACTTC
TRBJ2-1 | TRBV5-1 | NA | once | CASSLALAYNEQFF | TGCGCCAGCAGCTTGGCACTAGCCTACAATGAGCAGTTCTTC
TRBJ2-5 | TRBV9 | NA | NA | CASSVVGVETQYF | TGTGCCAGCAGCGTAGTCGGGGTTGAGACCCAGTACTTC
TRBJ2-5 | TRBV6-1 | NA | once | CASSRDGYRQETQYF | TGTGCCAGCAGTAGGGACGGATACCGTCAAGAGACCCAGTACTTC
TRBJ2-7 | TRBV11-1 | TRBD1 | NA | CASSLVGTATYEQYF | TGTGCCAGCAGCTTAGTAGGGACAGCGACCTACGAGCAGTACTTC
TRBJ1-5 | TRBV5-5 | TRBD1 | once | CASSLWTGTSRNQPQHF | TGTGCCAGCAGCCTATGGACAGGAACGAGTAGAAATCAGCCCCAGCATTTT
TRBJ2-7 | TRBV29-1 | NA | NA | CSVKTGRGSYEQYF | TGCAGCGTTAAAACAGGGCGGGGATCCTACGAGCAGTACTTC
TRBJ2-3 | TRBV12-3/TRBV12-4 | NA | NA | CASSYQPDTQYF | TGTGCCAGCAGTTACCAGCCAGATACGCAGTATTTT
TRBJ2-3 | TRBV4-2 | NA | NA | CASSRGAKYSPDTQYF | TGTGCCAGCAGCCGGGGTGCTAAGTACTCCCCAGATACGCAGTATTTT
TRBJ1-2 | TRBV12-3/TRBV12-4 | NA | NA | CASSLKIANYGYTF | TGTGCCAGCAGTTTAAAAATCGCAAACTATGGCTACACCTTC
TRBJ1-5 | TRBV5-6 | NA | NA | CASSLVDQPQHF | TGTGCCAGCAGCTTGGTTGATCAGCCCCAGCATTTT
TRBJ2-7 | TRBV7-6 | TRBD2 | NA | CASSLEVGGLHEQYF | TGTGCCAGCAGCTTAGAGGTGGGAGGGCTGCACGAGCAGTACTTC
TRBJ2-7 | TRBV19 | NA | NA | CASSSDSQKSYEQYF | TGTGCCAGCTCGTCGGACAGTCAAAAGTCCTACGAGCAGTACTTC
TRBJ1-2 | TRBV29-1 | NA | NA | CSVESANYGYTF | TGCAGCGTTGAATCGGCTAACTATGGCTACACCTTC
TRBJ1-5 | TRBV18 | TRBD1 | NA | CASSQGQGENQPQHF | TGTGCCAGCTCGCAGGGACAGGGAGAGAATCAGCCCCAGCATTTT
TRBJ1-2 | TRBV12-3/TRBV12-4 | TRBD1 | NA | CASSLGQGSYTF | TGTGCCAGCAGTTTAGGACAGGGCAGCTACACCTTC
TRBJ2-7 | TRBV11-2 | TRBD2 | NA | CASSLGLATYEQYF | TGTGCCAGCAGCTTGGGACTAGCGACCTACGAGCAGTACTTC
TRBJ1-1 | TRBV3-1 | NA | few | CASSQEQAMQAFF | TGTGCCAGCAGCCAAGAACAGGCTATGCAAGCTTTCTTT
TRBJ2-3 | TRBV19 | TRBD2 | once | CASGLAGDTQYF | TGTGCCAGTGGACTAGCGGGAGATACGCAGTATTTT
TRBJ2-5 | TRBV6-5 | NA | NA | CAIKESGAQWETQYF | TGTGCCATCAAGGAATCAGGGGCCCAGTGGGAGACCCAGTACTTC
TRBJ2-3 | TRBV6-2/TRBV6-3 | TRBD1 | NA | CASSYSRGPQVNTQYF | TGTGCCAGCAGTTACTCGAGGGGGCCCCAAGTGAATACGCAGTATTTT
TRBJ2-7 | TRBV20-1 | TRBD2 | NA | CRAGKAGGPYEQYF | TGCAGAGCTGGAAAAGCGGGAGGGCCCTACGAGCAGTACTTC
TRBJ1-3 | TRBV2 | NA | NA | CASKEQGNTIYF | TGTGCCAGCAAGGAACAGGGAAACACCATATATTTT
TRBJ2-7 | TRBV7-9 | NA | NA | CASSPKKDEQYF | TGTGCCAGCAGCCCAAAGAAGGACGAGCAGTACTTC
TRBJ1-1 | TRBV23-1 | NA | NA | CASSHRKPNTEAFF | TGCGCCAGCAGTCATAGGAAACCGAACACTGAAGCTTTCTTT
TRBJ1-5 | TRBV2 | NA | NA | CASSEEKGFQPQHF | TGTGCCAGCAGTGAAGAGAAGGGATTCCAGCCCCAGCATTTT
TRBJ2-1 | TRBV7-2 | NA | few | CASSLAQGAYNEQFF | TGTGCCAGCAGCTTAGCCCAGGGCGCGTACAATGAGCAGTTCTTC
TRBJ2-3 | TRBV7-9 | TRBD2 | NA | CASSPGRALGTDTQYF | TGTGCCAGCAGCCCGGGGAGGGCCTTGGGCACAGATACGCAGTATTTT
TRBJ2-5 | TRBV11-3 | NA | NA | CASSLGGSPQETQYF | TGTGCCAGCAGCTTAGGTGGGAGCCCCCAAGAGACCCAGTACTTC
TRBJ2-1 | TRBV29-1 | NA | NA | CSVEGGPSSYNEQFF | TGCAGCGTTGAAGGGGGGCCAAGCTCCTACAATGAGCAGTTCTTC
TRBJ1-5 | TRBV29-1 | TRBD1 | NA | CSVLEGQAASGTQPQHF | TGCAGCGTGCTCGAGGGACAGGCAGCTTCGGGAACTCAGCCCCAGCATTTT
TRBJ2-1 | TRBV2 | TRBD1 | NA | CASSTGTAYNEQFF | TGTGCCAGCAGTACCGGGACAGCCTACAATGAGCAGTTCTTC